This T cell receptor beta chain was recovered during a study of T cell repertoires in cytomegalovirus infection. Findings and caveats of the study: Accumulated public TCR beta family frequency recognized individuals carrying CMV together with the relevant HLA.

At least ten counts were recorded for this clonotype. Its antigen is not identified. TCRdb called the reads again in MiXCR, with one record for every CDR3 protein. This sample yields almost 300,000 distinct CDR3 sequences, of which around 9.6% are seen a single time; around 2.6% belongs to the top ten. Germline values: CDR1 SQVTM, CDR2 ANQGSEA. The CDR3 spans 16 residues. Trimming at V came to 5 bases and at J to 5 bases, leaving 16 bases not matched to a gene. V usage is TRBV29-1 and J usage is TRBJ2-7; the match to TRBD1 covers 9 bases. The receptor comes from a human donor in good health (CMV status not recorded). Some clones in this sample may be carry-over from other donors' samples. Sequencing was carried out using PBMCs. For the CDR3, the DNA is TGCAGCGTTTCTGACCACCGGGACAGGGCCACCCACGAGCAGTACTTC. Translation: CSVSDHRDRATHEQYF.